Listed below are T cell receptor beta chains from one sample, sequenced in a study of cytomegalovirus exposure and HLA in healthy donors. Method: immunoSEQ multiplex PCR; TCRdb's copy keeps in-frame clones and lacks some. The table records approximately 70,000 clones, roughly 78% of them present only once. The specimen sequenced was PBMCs. Source of these receptors: a middle-aged man in good health and CMV-seronegative. Both conserved end residues are part of each CDR3. The D gene is left open where the match is weak. Clone size, where shown, is once, few, many, or a class for clones that have expanded.

v_call	j_call	d_call	clone_size	cdr3_nt	cdr3_aa
TRBV14	TRBJ2-1	.	.	TGTGCCAGCAGCCAAGAGGAGCGGAATGAGCAGTTCTTC	CASSQEERNEQFF
TRBV7-9	TRBJ1-2	TRBD1	once	TGTGCCAGCAGCTTACTTCGGACAGGGTATTCCCCTACTACCTATGGCTACACCTTC	CASSLLRTGYSPTTYGYTF
TRBV6-4	TRBJ1-6	TRBD1	few	TGTGCCAGCAGTCGGGACAGAAATTCACCCCTCCACTTT	CASSRDRNSPLHF
TRBV6-5	TRBJ1-4	.	.	TGTGCCAGCAGGGAGGGGCTGTCGACTAATGAAAAACTGTTTTTT	CASREGLSTNEKLFF
TRBV4-1	TRBJ1-1	.	few	TGCGCCAGCAGCCAACTCGGGCTCCGAGGGGCTTTCTTT	CASSQLGLRGAFF
TRBV15	TRBJ2-5	TRBD2	.	TGTGCCACCAGCGGTTACTTTATAGCGGGGGGTAAAGAGACCCAGTACTTC	CATSGYFIAGGKETQYF
TRBV27	TRBJ2-3	TRBD1	.	TGTGCCAGCAGTTGGAGGGCGCAGGGGGCGTCAGATACGCAGTATTTT	CASSWRAQGASDTQYF
TRBV9	TRBJ2-7	.	.	TGTGCCAGCAGCGTAGGGGAGGGGGAGCGGTACGAGCAGTACTTC	CASSVGEGERYEQYF
TRBV7-8	TRBJ2-3	TRBD2	.	TGTGCCAGCAGCTCAGGACTAGCGGGACCCATGAGGCAGTATTTT	CASSSGLAGPMRQYF
TRBV27	TRBJ2-2	.	.	TGTGCCAGCAGTTTATCCACGGACTCCTACACCGGGGAGCTGTTTTTT	CASSLSTDSYTGELFF
TRBV7-9	TRBJ1-3	.	.	TGTGCCAGCAGCCCCCGGGAACCTGGAAACACCATATATTTT	CASSPREPGNTIYF
TRBV5-6	TRBJ1-3	.	.	TGTGCCAGCAGCTCCTACCTCCCTGGTTCTGGAAACACCATATATTTT	CASSSYLPGSGNTIYF
TRBV28	TRBJ2-4	.	.	TGTGCCAGCAGTCCTGACGGGATTAAAAACATTCAGTACTTC	CASSPDGIKNIQYF
TRBV9	TRBJ1-4	TRBD1	.	TGTGCCAGCAGCCGTACGCAGGGGGTTGGTGAAAAACTGTTTTTT	CASSRTQGVGEKLFF
TRBV25-1	TRBJ2-3	TRBD2	.	TGTGCCAGCAGTGTGGGACTAGCGAGCACAGATACGCAGTATTTT	CASSVGLASTDTQYF
TRBV19	TRBJ2-1	TRBD2	.	TGTGCCAGTACTCCCGGACTAGCGGGACGGGGGGGGGACTCCTACAATGAGCAGTTCTTC	CASTPGLAGRGGDSYNEQFF
TRBV2	TRBJ1-5	.	.	TGTGCCAGCAGTGAATCGGGCAGGGTGGGTCAGCCCCAGCATTTT	CASSESGRVGQPQHF
TRBV29-1	TRBJ2-7	TRBD2	.	TGCAGCGTTGTGTTCGGGACTAGCTACGAGCAGTACTTC	CSVVFGTSYEQYF
TRBV2	TRBJ1-5	.	.	TGTGCCAGCGGCCGGGACAACAATCAGCCCCAGCATTTT	CASGRDNNQPQHF
TRBV18	TRBJ2-6	TRBD1	.	TGTGCCAGCTCCCGGGACAGGAAGTTTGGGGCCAACGTCCTGACTTTC	CASSRDRKFGANVLTF
TRBV6-6	TRBJ1-5	TRBD1	.	TGTGCCAGCAGTTACAGGGGGCCCAATCAGCCCCAGCATTTT	CASSYRGPNQPQHF
TRBV9	TRBJ1-6	TRBD1	.	TGTGCCAGCAGCGCTACCGGGACAGCCAATTCACCCCTCCACTTT	CASSATGTANSPLHF
TRBV11-2	TRBJ2-7	TRBD2	.	TGTGCCAGCAGCCCCCGTCAGCGGGGGGACTACGAGCAGTACTTC	CASSPRQRGDYEQYF
TRBV18	TRBJ2-7	.	.	TGTGCCAGCTCACAATCACAGGGATACGAGCAGTACTTC	CASSQSQGYEQYF
TRBV7-9	TRBJ2-7	.	.	TGTTCCAGCAACTTGGGCACCTACGAGCAGTACTTC	CSSNLGTYEQYF
TRBV6-5	TRBJ2-1	.	.	TGTGCCAGCAGTTACCGTCCGACTCACAATGAGCAGTTCTTC	CASSYRPTHNEQFF
TRBV19	TRBJ2-7	TRBD1	.	TGTGCCAGTTCTCCGACAGGGTGGTACGAGCAGTACTTC	CASSPTGWYEQYF
TRBV5-5	TRBJ2-3	.	.	TGTGCCAGCAGCCCCTGGACAGGCACAGATACGCAGTATTTT	CASSPWTGTDTQYF
TRBV2	TRBJ2-7	TRBD1	.	TGTGCCAGCAGTGAAGCGGGACAGGGCTCCTACGAGCAGTACTTC	CASSEAGQGSYEQYF
TRBV6-5	TRBJ2-1	.	.	TGTGCCAGCAGTTACCTTCAAAGCAGGGGCAATGAGCAGTTCTTC	CASSYLQSRGNEQFF
TRBV19	TRBJ2-7	TRBD2	.	TGTGCCAGTAGTACCCCGCGTAGCGGGAGCGGCGAGCAGTACTTC	CASSTPRSGSGEQYF
TRBV7-2	TRBJ1-2	.	few	TGTGCCAGCAGCTTAGCTCAGGCCCTTGGCTACACCTTC	CASSLAQALGYTF
TRBV6-5	TRBJ2-4	.	.	TGTGCCAGCAGTAGAACCGGAGTGGGCATTCAGTACTTC	CASSRTGVGIQYF
TRBV7-9	TRBJ1-1	.	.	TGTGCCAGCAGCACCGTGCAGGGTCAGGGCACTGAAGCTTTCTTT	CASSTVQGQGTEAFF
TRBV4-1	TRBJ2-7	TRBD2	.	TGCGCCAGCAGCCGCTCGGGACTAGCGGGGACCTACGAGCAGTACTTC	CASSRSGLAGTYEQYF
TRBV7-9	TRBJ2-3	.	.	TGTGCCAGCAGCTTAACAGCGGAGACAGATACGCAGTATTTT	CASSLTAETDTQYF
TRBV6-4	TRBJ2-1	.	few	TGTGCCAGCAGTGACTCCAGTAACAATGAGCAGTTCTTC	CASSDSSNNEQFF
TRBV6-1	TRBJ2-3	TRBD1	many	TGTGCCAGCAGTGAAGGGACAGGGCACACAGATACGCAGTATTTT	CASSEGTGHTDTQYF
TRBV19	TRBJ1-1	.	.	TGTGCCAGTAGTATATGGGGGGGCACTGAAGCTTTCTTT	CASSIWGGTEAFF
TRBV7-9	TRBJ2-7	.	.	TGTTCCAGCAGCTTAGTGGGGAGCGAGCAGTACTTC	CSSSLVGSEQYF
TRBV29-1	TRBJ1-1	.	.	TGCAGCGTTGACCGGGGCGGGGGCTCTGAAGCTTTCTTT	CSVDRGGGSEAFF
TRBV28	TRBJ2-1	.	.	TGTGCCAGCAGTTTACCCAGCGGGCCTAGCTCCTACAATGAGCAGTTCTTC	CASSLPSGPSSYNEQFF
TRBV7-3	TRBJ1-1	.	.	TGTGCCAGCAGCTTAACTTGGACTACTGAAGCTTTCTTT	CASSLTWTTEAFF
TRBV5-1	TRBJ2-3	TRBD2	.	TGCGCCAGCAGCCACGGGACTAGCGGAGTCCCCGGGTATTTT	CASSHGTSGVPGYF
TRBV6-1	TRBJ2-4	TRBD1	.	TGTGCCAGCAGTGAAAGTGCGGGACAGGGTAAAAACATTCAGTACTTC	CASSESAGQGKNIQYF
TRBV9	TRBJ2-3	TRBD2	few	TGTGCCAGCAGCTACGATGGGCGGGGGTCTTCGACAGATACGCAGTATTTT	CASSYDGRGSSTDTQYF
TRBV15	TRBJ2-1	TRBD2	.	TGTGCCACCAGCAGAGATGGACTAGCGGGGGACCCCAATGAGCAGTTCTTC	CATSRDGLAGDPNEQFF
TRBV15	TRBJ1-5	.	.	TGTGCCACCAGCAGACATGGACAGTTCGGCCAGCCCCAGCATTTT	CATSRHGQFGQPQHF
TRBV19	TRBJ2-2	.	.	TGTGCCAGTAGTCCCTTAGCCTCGAACACCGGGGAGCTGTTTTTT	CASSPLASNTGELFF
TRBV5-4	TRBJ2-7	TRBD2	.	TGTGCCAGCAGCTCCCCTAGGGGACTAGGGATCCACGAGCAGTACTTC	CASSSPRGLGIHEQYF
TRBV2	TRBJ1-4	TRBD1	.	TGTGCCAGCAGTGTGGGGACAGGGGCTTCGACTGAAAAACTGTTTTTT	CASSVGTGASTEKLFF
TRBV5-1	TRBJ2-7	.	.	TGCGCCAGCAGCTTGCCTTCGACAGTGCCGCACGAGCAGTACTTC	CASSLPSTVPHEQYF
TRBV10-2	TRBJ2-7	TRBD1	.	TGCGCCAGCAGCCCCGCCCCGGGACAGGGGCCTTTGTCTCCACTTTCGGGGTACTTC	CASSPAPGQGPLSPLSGYF
TRBV2	TRBJ2-1	TRBD1	.	TGTGCCAGCAAAGGGACAGGGGGTAGCAATGAGCAGTTCTTC	CASKGTGGSNEQFF
TRBV5-8	TRBJ2-2	TRBD2	.	TGTGCCAGCAGCACAGGACTAGCGAACACCGGGGAGCTGTTTTTT	CASSTGLANTGELFF
TRBV10-2	TRBJ2-3	TRBD1	.	TGCGCCAGCAGTGAGTCCGGGACAGGGGGGAGATTCAGCACAGATACGCAGTATTTT	CASSESGTGGRFSTDTQYF
TRBV5-4	TRBJ1-2	TRBD1	.	TGTGCCAGCAGCTTGAGGACAGGGGGCGGGAACTATGGCTACACCTTC	CASSLRTGGGNYGYTF
TRBV28	TRBJ2-5	TRBD1	.	TGTGCCAGCAGTTTTGAGGCGGGCAGGGGGCCGGGGGAGACCCAGTACTTC	CASSFEAGRGPGETQYF